This entry is about one T cell receptor (beta chain). Its antigen remains unidentified. The CDR3 contains 13 residues. Trimming removed 5 bases from V and 5 bases from J, with 12 bases in between. From germline, CDR1 is MNHEY and CDR2 SMNVEV (reference sequence). These data are taken from a study of shared clonotypes between healthy human individuals. In the study overall: Donor composition was a couple of women and three men, aged 18 to 49. Study-wide findings and caveats: Generation of non-shared clonotypes was less probable than generation of clonotypes shared by all four donors. Represented genetic and exposure-history diversity was restricted by having few donors.

Profiling relied on immunoSEQ multiplex PCR, and the TCRdb table lists in-frame clones only, not all of them. The table shows some 2,500,000 clones, with 80% to 95% occurring only once. This chain connects TRBV27 to TRBJ2-5; possibly TRBD2 for D (6 bases). Sequencing input: naive CD4+ T cells from PBMCs. Subset in this sample: CD45RA+ positively selected. This clonotype was sampled from a man aged 18 to 30 in good health. Some clones in this sample may be carry-over from other donors' samples. The CDR3 protein is CASSMRRGETQYF. The CDR3 DNA reads TGTGCCAGCAGTATGAGGAGGGGCGAGACCCAGTACTTC.